The 15 T cell receptor beta chains listed next were all sequenced from one sample in a study of beta chain features in type 1 diabetes. Findings and limits, study-wide: Shortening that was moderate but significant affected the TCRB CDR3s of Type 1 diabetes patients in all four CD4+ subsets.

These receptors have no known antigen. Expressed TCRB transcripts were sequenced because the isolated RNA had all been reverse transcribed beforehand. Sequencing was performed with immunoSEQ multiplex PCR; in TCRdb, only in-frame clones are kept and a portion is missing. This table has around 140,000 clones, around 10% appearing once. What was sequenced was central memory CD4+ T cells from blood. These receptors came from a man in his thirties or forties with type 1 diabetes.

The chain recombines TRBV4-3 with TRBJ1-4, with a tentative D call TRBD1 (5 bases). Germline values: CDR1 LGHNA, CDR2 YSLEER. This CDR3 is built from 16 residues. Trimming cost V 6 bases and J 0 bases, with 14 bases left between them. The CDR3 protein is CASRRHPQATNEKLFF. For the CDR3, the DNA is TGCGCCAGCAGGCGACACCCACAGGCAACTAATGAAAAACTGTTTTTT.

In its sample, this clone was seen a few times. The chain couples TRBV28 to TRBJ1-2; TRBD1 agrees at 9 bases. This CDR3 region has 12 residues. Germline CDR1 MDHEN, CDR2 SYDVKM. V trimming: 11 bases; J trimming: 5 bases; junction bases outside the gene matches: 6. The CDR3 sequence is CAATDRGYGYTF. The CDR3 DNA is TGTGCCGCGACAGACAGGGGGTATGGCTACACCTTC.

The rearrangement joins TRBV19 to TRBJ1-1; D is perhaps TRBD1 (5 bases). Trimming took off 7 bases at V and 4 bases at J, with 19 bases between the two ends. Germline V gives CDR1 LNHDA, CDR2 SQIVND (reference sequence). This CDR3 contains 15 residues. CDR3 bases: TGTGCCAGTATCTCAAACCAGGGCCGGAGCACTGAAGCTTTCTTT. Protein sequence: CASISNQGRSTEAFF.

This chain connects TRBV29-1 to TRBJ1-2; TRBD1 aligns across 12 bases. The V and J ends lost 7 bases and 8 bases, in that order; junction bases with no gene match: 8. The CDR3 consists of 13 residues. Germline V CDR1 and CDR2: SQVTM, ANQGSEA. DNA for the CDR3: TGCAGCGCTGGGACAGGGGGCGCGAGGGGCTACACCTTC. Amino acid sequence: CSAGTGGARGYTF.

This clone was found a few times. V usage is TRBV29-1 and J usage is TRBJ2-5; 10 bases fit TRBD1. This CDR3 spans 14 amino acids. The germline gives CDR1 SQVTM, CDR2 ANQGSEA. The V gene end was trimmed by 6 bases and the J gene end by 4 bases; junction bases not matched to a gene: 8. CDR3 loop: CSVQTGGRVETQYF. In DNA form, the CDR3 reads TGCAGCGTCCAGACAGGGGGCAGGGTAGAGACCCAGTACTTC.

The chain joins TRBV5-4 to TRBJ2-3, with 10 bases matching TRBD1. The V and J ends lost 4 bases and 4 bases, in that order; junction bases with no gene match: 9. The CDR3 is 16 amino acids. Germline CDR1 SGHNT, CDR2 YYREEE (reference sequence). In nucleotides, the CDR3 is TGTGCCAGCAGCGGAATGACAGGGGGCATCTCAGATACGCAGTATTTT. Its translation: CASSGMTGGISDTQYF. Using reference TRBV5-4 and TRBJ2-3 for the parts outside the CDR3, the full variable domain is ETGVTQSPTHLIKTRGQQVTLRCSSQSGHNTVSWYQQALGQGPQFIFQYYREEENGRGNFPPRFSGLQFPNYSSELNVNALELDDSALYLCASSGMTGGISDTQYFGPGTRLTVL.

In its sample, this clone was seen a few times. The chain has TRBV6-5 and TRBJ1-2, with 7 bases identical to TRBD1. Germline V gene sequence: CDR1 MNHEY, CDR2 SVGAGI. The length of the CDR3 is 14 residues. V shed 6 bases, J shed 4 bases, and the junction held 8 bases outside the gene matches. This CDR3 reads CASSADRAPYGYTF. CDR3 sequence (DNA): TGTGCCAGCAGCGCTGACAGGGCCCCCTATGGCTACACCTTC.

This clone has only a few counts. The chain has TRBV19 and TRBJ1-1; D ambiguous. The V end was cut by 7 bases, the J end by 4 bases, with 13 bases between. The CDR3 has 13 amino acids. Germline-derived CDR1 and CDR2 are LNHDA and SQIVND (reference sequence). The CDR3 is CASMTEAPTEAFF. As DNA, the CDR3 is TGTGCCAGTATGACTGAAGCCCCCACTGAAGCTTTCTTT.

The V and J genes are TRBV30 and TRBJ1-2; D unclear. The CDR3 length is 11 residues. The germline V gene encodes CDR1 GTSNPN and CDR2 SVGIG (reference sequence). Trimming shortened V by 3 bases and J by 8 bases, and 10 bases separated the two germline ends. As DNA, the CDR3 is TGTGCCTGGAGCTCCCGGGTGGGCTACACCTTC. It specifies CAWSSRVGYTF.

This clone has only a few counts. The chain carries TRBV15 and TRBJ1-5, with a tentative D call TRBD1 (6 bases). This CDR3 region has 15 residues. V lost 0 bases, J lost 12 bases, and 18 bases lay in between. Germline-derived CDR1 and CDR2 are LNHNV and YYDKDF (reference sequence). The CDR3 protein is CATSRDRGGGRDQHF. The CDR3 nucleotides are TGTGCCACCAGCAGAGATCGAGGGGGTGGCAGGGACCAGCATTTT.

The chain employs TRBV6-4 and TRBJ1-1; D is possibly TRBD1 (6 bases). Germline V gene data show CDR1 as MRHNA and CDR2 as SNTAGT. The length of the CDR3 is 13 residues. V shed 5 bases and J shed 1 base, with 8 bases lying between them. CDR3 region: CASSRQENTEAFF. CDR3 nucleotide sequence: TGTGCCAGCAGTAGACAGGAGAACACTGAAGCTTTCTTT.

The chain couples TRBV5-6 to TRBJ1-5, with a weak D call TRBD1 (5 bases). The CDR3 sequence is 15 residues long. With 0 bases removed from V and 7 bases from J, the gap between germline ends came to 14 bases. The germline V gene encodes CDR1 SGHDT and CDR2 YYEEEE. The CDR3, as DNA: TGTGCCAGCAGCTTGGGAGAGCTGCAGGGACAGCCCCAGCATTTT. It is translated as CASSLGELQGQPQHF.

DNA of the CDR3: TGTGCCACCAGCAGAGAACAGGGGACCACTGAAGCTTTCTTT. It encodes CATSREQGTTEAFF. This sequence joins TRBV15 and TRBJ1-1, with 7 bases identical to TRBD1. CDR3 length: 14 residues. The V segment lost 0 bases and the J segment 4 bases; nucleotides outside the gene matches: 2. The germline V gene has CDR1 LNHNV and CDR2 YYDKDF (reference sequence).

In its sample, this clone was seen a few times. The CDR3 sequence: CASSLTGDKADTQYF. CDR3 in DNA: TGTGCCAGCAGTTTAACAGGGGACAAGGCAGATACGCAGTATTTT. The rearrangement links TRBV6-5 to TRBJ2-3; 7 nucleotides line up with TRBD1. V lost 4 bases and J lost 4; bases outside the gene matches: 8. CDR1 is MNHEY and CDR2 is SVGAGI in the germline V gene. This CDR3 spans 15 amino acids.

This clone was counted a few times. The chain combines TRBV6-5 with TRBJ2-3; 11 positions agree with TRBD2. CDR1 and CDR2 from the germline V gene are MNHEY and SVGAGI. This CDR3 spans 15 amino acids. V gave up 6 bases and J gave up 3 bases; unmatched junction bases: 5. CDR3 in amino acids: CASRSSGGNTDTQYF. The CDR3 coding sequence is TGTGCCAGCAGGTCTAGCGGGGGGAATACAGATACGCAGTATTTT.